The clone carrying this T cell receptor beta chain was recorded at least ten times. Its antigen remains unknown. The data stem from a study of blood T cells in healthy people across ages. Trimming took off 5 bases at V and 0 bases at J, with 11 bases between the two ends. Germline V gene lookup returns CDR1 DFQATT and CDR2 SNEGSKA (reference sequence). This CDR3 region has 13 residues. The study, taken as a whole, reports: Greater diversity and more naive CD4+ cells were seen in long-lived donors than in aged donors. Diversity estimates from one million T cells were considered underestimates.

With a J-beta primer mix and a sample-barcoded 5' primer, a second PCR ran about 7 to 12 cycles. TCRdb fed the 5' RACE reads into MiXCR, producing one record per CDR3 protein. The profile shows more than 550,000 distinct CDR3 sequences, about 20% of them singletons. Healthy Caucasian individuals from Russia aged about 6 to 90 served as donors. The rearrangement joins TRBV20-1 to TRBJ2-7; the D is unclear. The sequencing input was blood. The TCR originated in a man between 70 and 80 years old in good health. CDR3 residues: CSAPRLVSYEQYF. In DNA form, the CDR3 reads TGCAGTGCTCCGAGACTGGTCTCCTACGAGCAGTACTTC.